This TCR beta chain was recovered during a study of regulatory T cells in long-lasting Graves disease. There are 17 residues in the CDR3. With V trimmed by 6 bases and J by 3 bases, 16 bases remained unmatched. Germline lookup yields CDR1 SQVTM and CDR2 ANQGSEA. As for time point: newly diagnosed GD, antithyroid drugs for less than 3 months. The TCR library was prepared using RNA isolated from PBMCs. According to the study, TCR beta libraries were built with iRepertoire HTBI primers and CDR3-region Arm-PCR. One entry per CDR3 protein results from TCRdb running MiXCR on the multiplex PCR reads. The data show 440,000 or so distinct CDR3 sequences, about 16% seen once. The data were also submitted as part of a second study, on T cells in Graves' hyperthyroidism and ophthalmopathy.

The sequence came from a woman younger than 45 with Graves disease. Sequenced here: peripheral blood mononuclear cells (PBMCs), sampled at new diagnosis, from a patient treated with antithyroid drugs. V is TRBV29-1 and J is TRBJ2-3; TRBD1 matches at 9 bases. The CDR3 here is CSVGVPGQGGPTDTQYF. The DNA of the CDR3 is TGCAGCGTCGGCGTCCCGGGACAGGGCGGGCCGACAGATACGCAGTATTTT.